The 19 T cell receptor beta chains given below trace back to one sample, sequenced in a study of beta chain features in type 1 diabetes (dated by TCRdb to 2017 to 2018). Libraries were made using the immunoSEQ multiplex PCR assay. The entire amount of isolated RNA was reverse transcribed using the High Capacity cDNA Reverse Transcription Kit, so the sequenced TCRB transcripts were expressed ones. The table comes from immuneACCESS by way of TCRdb, which keeps in-frame sequences with V and J called. Part of the clones is missing from these tables; in studies checked, under half for an unresolved V gene and the rest for unknown reasons. Recorded for this sample are 200,000 to 250,000 clones; 68% of them occurred a single time. The ten largest clones capture about 0.051% of the sample. Sequenced sample: naive CD4+ T cells from blood. The cell subset or site label here, explained by the study, means: true naive CD4+ T cells. Receptors were obtained from a man younger than 40 in good health.

The chain combines TRBV4-3 with TRBJ2-2; the D call may be TRBD1 or TRBD2 (5 bases each). The CDR3 is made up of 14 amino acids. Trimming took 3 bases from V and 7 from J, leaving 12 bases between them. Germline-derived CDR1 and CDR2 are LGHNA and YSLEER. For the CDR3, the DNA is TGCGCCAGCAGCCAGGGGACCTTCGGCGGGGAGCTGTTTTTT. Translating it yields CASSQGTFGGELFF.

This chain links TRBV30 with TRBJ1-1; no reliable D call. V gave up 2 bases and J gave up 5 bases, with 24 bases separating them. The germline CDR1 and CDR2 sequences are GTSNPN and SVGIG (reference sequence). The CDR3 is made up of 17 amino acids. The CDR3 loop is CAWSRIQQIGKGTEAFF. The CDR3 DNA is TGTGCCTGGAGTAGGATCCAACAAATTGGGAAGGGAACTGAAGCTTTCTTT.

This rearrangement joins TRBV18 to TRBJ1-1, with D unresolved. V dropped 2 bases and J dropped 7 bases, with 5 bases sitting between them. Germline lookup yields CDR1 KGHSH and CDR2 LQKENI. The CDR3 length is 11 residues. In nucleotides, the CDR3 is TGTGCCAGCTCACCAGGCAGTGAAGCTTTCTTT. Protein sequence: CASSPGSEAFF.

The CDR3 coding sequence is TGTGCCAGCAGCTCGGACATACACCCGCCGGCCACTGAAGCTTTCTTT. Protein sequence: CASSSDIHPPATEAFF. The V gene is TRBV6-6, the J gene TRBJ1-1, with a weak D call TRBD1 (5 bases). The ends were cut back, 6 bases at V and 4 bases at J, with 21 bases in the middle. This CDR3 has 16 amino acids. Germline assignment: CDR1 MNHNY and CDR2 SVGAGI (reference sequence).

The chain has TRBV28 and TRBJ2-7; 10 nucleotides align to TRBD1. This CDR3 has 16 amino acids. CDR1 is MDHEN and CDR2 is SYDVKM in the germline V gene. V shed 4 bases, J shed 4 bases, and the junction held 10 bases outside the gene matches. The DNA for the CDR3 is TGTGCCAGCAGTTCCCTCAGGACAGGGGGGTTTTACGAGCAGTACTTC. This encodes CASSSLRTGGFYEQYF.

The chain links TRBV9 to TRBJ2-1; 14 nucleotides match TRBD2. The V gene end was trimmed by 3 bases and the J gene end by 8 bases; junction bases not matched to a gene: 10. The CDR3 sequence is 17 residues long. Per the germline V gene, CDR1 is SGDLS and CDR2 is YYNGEE. This chain's CDR3 is CASSETSGRAKGDEQFF. DNA of the CDR3: TGTGCCAGCAGCGAGACTAGCGGGAGGGCCAAGGGCGATGAGCAGTTCTTC.

This sequence joins TRBV4-1 and TRBJ2-7; 7 nucleotides align to TRBD2. With 4 bases clipped from V and 1 base from J, the junction kept 10 bases outside the gene matches. This CDR3 region has 16 residues. Germline V gene lookup returns CDR1 MGHRA and CDR2 YSYEKL. CDR3 DNA: TGCGCCAGCAGCCCTTCCGGGACTATGATATCCTACGAGCAGTACTTC. It translates to CASSPSGTMISYEQYF.

The V and J genes are TRBV30 and TRBJ1-1; 7 bases map to TRBD1. The germline CDR1 and CDR2 sequences are GTSNPN and SVGIG (reference sequence). The CDR3 consists of 13 residues. The junction had 5 bases not matched to a gene; V was cut back by 2 bases and J by 5 bases. The CDR3 DNA is TGTGCCTGGAGTTCACAGGGGAGGACTGAAGCTTTCTTT. This codes for CAWSSQGRTEAFF.

This clone was seen more than once but under ten times. The V gene is TRBV9, the J gene TRBJ2-1; the D is unclear. The CDR3 length is 13 residues. The germline V and J ends were trimmed by 4 bases and 5 bases, with 10 bases remaining between them. Germline CDR1 is SGDLS and CDR2 is YYNGEE. CDR3: CASSPHVDNEQFF. CDR3 coding DNA: TGTGCCAGCAGCCCCCATGTTGACAATGAGCAGTTCTTC.

This clone was picked up a small number of times. The chain recombines TRBV5-1 with TRBJ2-3, with 9 bases that match TRBD2. Germline CDR1 SGHRS, CDR2 YFSETQ. CDR3 length: 17 amino acids. V shed 0 bases, J shed 5 bases, and the junction held 10 bases outside the gene matches. CDR3 protein: CASSLAGSTSGKDTQYF. DNA for the CDR3: TGCGCCAGCAGCTTGGCCGGGTCGACTAGCGGTAAAGATACGCAGTATTTT.

This clone has a single count. V usage is TRBV6-1 and J usage is TRBJ1-5; no clear D gene. This CDR3 is 15 amino acids long. Germline loops: CDR1 MNHNS, CDR2 SASEGT. Trimming took 1 base from V and 3 from J, leaving 10 bases between them. The CDR3 bases are TGTGCCAGCAGTGAAGATGGGCGGATCAATCAGCCCCAGCATTTT. This gives the protein CASSEDGRINQPQHF.

The genes are TRBV30 and TRBJ2-1, with D perhaps TRBD2 (6 bases). This CDR3 is built from 17 residues. Germline V gene data show CDR1 as GTSNPN and CDR2 as SVGIG (reference sequence). Trimming removed 0 bases from V and 0 bases from J, with 15 bases in between. The chain's CDR3 is CAWSVGRGYSSYNEQFF. CDR3 coding DNA: TGTGCCTGGAGTGTTGGGCGGGGATATAGCTCCTACAATGAGCAGTTCTTC.

The table lists this clone with a few counts. The chain carries TRBV25-1 and TRBJ2-2, with D hard to call. Looked up from germline, CDR1 is MGHDK and CDR2 is SYGVNS. This CDR3 spans 12 amino acids. Deletions cut 6 bases from V and 4 bases from J, with 6 bases between. CDR3 DNA sequence: TGTGCCAGCAGGAAGCCCACCGGGGAGCTGTTTTTT. Translation gives CASRKPTGELFF.

Only a few counts were recorded for this clone. The chain couples TRBV15 to TRBJ2-3; D tentatively reads TRBD1 or TRBD2 (6 bases each). The CDR3 has 13 amino acids. Trimming removed 8 bases from V and 4 bases from J, with 13 bases in between. In germline, CDR1 is LNHNV, CDR2 YYDKDF (reference sequence). CDR3 in DNA: TGTGCCACCCAGTTGGGGGGCCCAGATACGCAGTATTTT. Its translation is CATQLGGPDTQYF.

This chain links TRBV29-1 with TRBJ2-5, with 7 bases lining up with TRBD2. The V gene's germline CDR1 is SQVTM and CDR2 ANQGSEA. There are 13 residues in the CDR3. V dropped 7 bases and J dropped 5; count of bases not matched to a gene: 10. CDR3 loop: CSGRGSGRETQYF. For the CDR3, the DNA is TGCAGCGGTCGCGGGTCCGGGAGGGAGACCCAGTACTTC.

This sequence joins TRBV5-1 and TRBJ2-3, with D possibly TRBD2 on 7 matching bases. Germline CDR1 is SGHRS and CDR2 is YFSETQ. The CDR3 contains 16 residues. V dropped 0 bases and J dropped 0 bases, with 11 bases sitting between them. The CDR3 DNA is TGCGCCAGCAGCTTGGACGGGGGGCCTAGCACAGATACGCAGTATTTT. The encoded protein is CASSLDGGPSTDTQYF.

This chain uses TRBV7-2 with TRBJ2-3; TRBD2 matches at 11 bases. The CDR3 contains 16 residues. V was pared by 4 bases and J by 6 bases, with 9 bases of the junction left unmatched. Per the germline V gene, CDR1 is SGHTA and CDR2 is FQGNSA. The CDR3 region has the DNA TGTGCCAGCAGCTCCAGACTAGCGGGATTACAGGATACGCAGTATTTT. Translation gives CASSSRLAGLQDTQYF.

In this sample, this clone turned up a few times. The chain uses TRBV14 and TRBJ1-3; 7 nucleotides agree with TRBD1. This CDR3 is built from 15 residues. Germline trimming cut 0 bases from V and 4 bases from J; bases unmatched to any gene: 3. The V gene's germline CDR1 is SGHDN and CDR2 FVKESK. The CDR3 DNA sequence: TGTGCCAGCAGCCAAGATTACAGGGGAGGAAACACCATATATTTT. This codes for CASSQDYRGGNTIYF.

This clone was seen a single time. The rearrangement uses TRBV5-4 and TRBJ2-5, with D perhaps matching TRBD1 (6 bases). CDR1 and CDR2 (germline): SGHNT, YYREEE (reference sequence). There are 13 residues in the CDR3. V was cut by 4 bases and J by 5 bases, with 12 bases left in between. This CDR3 reads CASSIQGGETQYF. Here the CDR3 DNA reads TGTGCCAGCAGCATACAGGGTGGGGAGACCCAGTACTTC.